Following are 25 T cell receptor beta chains from one sample sequenced in a study of blood T cell repertoires in COVID-19. Data came from immunoSEQ multiplex PCR; TCRdb stores just in-frame clones and leaves some out. Here the sample spans about 91,000 clones, over 60% being singletons. The sample comprised peripheral blood. These receptor sequences come from a man aged 65-85 years with acute or convalescent COVID-19.

The genes are TRBV19 and TRBJ1-1, with 7 bases aligning to TRBD1. Germline CDR1 and CDR2: LNHDA and SQIVND (reference sequence). CDR3 length: 14 residues. The ends lost 6 bases at V and 2 bases at J; junction bases unmatched: 6. This CDR3 is CASSFRQGNTEAFF. For the CDR3, the DNA is TGTGCCAGTAGCTTTAGACAGGGAAACACTGAAGCTTTCTTT.

The chain carries TRBV30 and TRBJ1-1; 8 bases match TRBD1. The trim removed 1 base at V and 6 bases at J, leaving 7 bases unmatched. In germline, CDR1 is GTSNPN, CDR2 SVGIG (reference sequence). This CDR3 contains 14 residues. The CDR3 reads CAWSAGGAGAEAFF. The CDR3, as DNA: TGTGCCTGGAGTGCAGGGGGCGCGGGTGCTGAAGCTTTCTTT.

The chain carries TRBV24-1 and TRBJ1-2; D remains unclear. V gave up 2 bases and J gave up 5 bases, with 11 bases separating them. Germline CDR1 and CDR2: KGHDR and SFDVKD. The CDR3 is 14 amino acids. CDR3 DNA: TGTGCCACCAGTGATTCTGGCGGATCGTATGGCTACACCTTC. Translated, it gives CATSDSGGSYGYTF.

This clone was detected only a few times. The V and J genes are TRBV7-9 and TRBJ1-4; 7 nucleotides align to TRBD1. The CDR3 has 14 amino acids. Germline CDR1 and CDR2: SEHNR and FQNEAQ (reference sequence). Trimming took 6 bases from V and 7 from J; bases not matched to a gene: 8. The CDR3 loop is CASSFTGEGEKLFF. The CDR3 bases are TGTGCCAGCAGTTTTACAGGGGAAGGTGAAAAACTGTTTTTT.

The rearrangement uses TRBV6-1 and TRBJ1-6; TRBD1 matches 7 bases. The germline V gene has CDR1 MNHNS and CDR2 SASEGT. This CDR3 is built from 19 residues. The V gene end was trimmed by 3 bases and the J gene end by 5 bases; junction bases not matched to a gene: 16. This CDR3 is CASSDFVSGRTGNNSPLHF. The DNA of the CDR3 is TGTGCCAGCAGTGACTTTGTATCGGGCAGGACAGGAAATAATTCACCCCTCCACTTT.

This chain joins TRBV12-5 and TRBJ2-1, with 9 bases lining up with TRBD1. Germline trimming cut 6 bases from V and 10 bases from J; bases unmatched to any gene: 16. CDR3 length equals 16 residues. From germline, CDR1 is LGHNT and CDR2 FRNRAP. The CDR3 here is CASGPTPGQGAQEQFF. Here the CDR3 DNA reads TGTGCTAGTGGACCAACCCCGGGACAGGGAGCCCAAGAGCAGTTCTTC. Filled out from reference TRBV12-5 and TRBJ2-1, the complete variable domain reads DARVTQTPRHKVTEMGQEVTMRCQPILGHNTVFWYRQTMMQGLELLAYFRNRAPLDDSGMPKDRFSAEMPDATLATLKIQPSEPRDSAVYFCASGPTPGQGAQEQFFGPGTRLTVL.

The chain couples TRBV7-8 to TRBJ2-1; 14 bases are a match to TRBD2. Germline lookup yields CDR1 SGHVS and CDR2 FQNEAQ. After removal of 2 bases from V and 9 bases from J, the junction contained 6 bases not matched to a gene. The CDR3 covers 16 residues. This CDR3 reads CASSLPTSGGAGEQFF. The DNA for the CDR3 is TGTGCCAGCAGCTTACCGACTAGCGGGGGGGCGGGTGAGCAGTTCTTC.

CDR3 DNA: TGTGCCAGCAGCGAGCGTCAGGGGAGTTCTGGAAACACCATATATTTT. This translates into CASSERQGSSGNTIYF. This chain joins TRBV7-8 and TRBJ1-3; the D gene is possibly TRBD1 (6 bases). Trimming cost V 5 bases and J 1 base, with 15 bases left between them. CDR3 length: 16 amino acids. CDR1 is SGHVS and CDR2 is FQNEAQ in the germline V gene.

This sequence joins TRBV6-5 and TRBJ1-5, with D unclear. Trimming removed 8 bases from V and 0 bases from J, with 8 bases in between. Germline CDR1 MNHEY, CDR2 SVGAGI. The CDR3 is 13 amino acids. CDR3 sequence (DNA): TGTGCCAGCGGCGGGTATAGCAATCAGCCCCAGCATTTT. Residues: CASGGYSNQPQHF.

This clone turned up a few times. This chain links TRBV10-1 with TRBJ1-5; the D is unclear. V was trimmed by 6 bases and J by 3 bases, leaving 9 bases between them. Germline CDR1 is WNHNN and CDR2 is SYGVQD (reference sequence). The CDR3 extends over 13 amino acids. The CDR3 coding sequence is TGCGCCAGCAGGGGCACCCTCAATCAGCCCCAGCATTTT. This codes for CASRGTLNQPQHF.

The chain employs TRBV2 and TRBJ2-3, with 7 bases lining up with TRBD1. This CDR3 region has 15 residues. The V and J ends lost 4 bases and 3 bases, in that order; junction bases with no gene match: 7. The germline V gene has CDR1 SNHLY and CDR2 FYNNEI. CDR3 sequence: CASSATGAPTDTQYF. For the CDR3, the DNA is TGTGCCAGCAGTGCCACAGGGGCGCCAACAGATACGCAGTATTTT. Full variable domain (rest looked up from reference TRBV2 and TRBJ2-3): EPEVTQTPSHQVTQMGQEVILRCVPISNHLYFYWYRQILGQKVEFLVSFYNNEISEKSEIFDDQFSVERPDGSNFTLKIRSTKLEDSAMYFCASSATGAPTDTQYFGPGTRLTVL.

J is TRBJ2-7 and V is TRBV5-6; TRBD1 is a possible D gene (6 bases). This CDR3 has 13 residues. V was pared by 2 bases and J by 3 bases, with 9 bases between. In germline, CDR1 is SGHDT, CDR2 YYEEEE. As DNA, the CDR3 is TGTGCCAGCAGCTTAGGGACATACTACGAGCAGTACGTC. This sequence encodes CASSLGTYYEQYV.

V usage is TRBV30 and J usage is TRBJ2-1; possibly TRBD1 for D (6 bases). The V gene's germline CDR1 is GTSNPN and CDR2 SVGIG (reference sequence). CDR3 size: 11 residues. V was clipped by 7 bases and J by 3 bases, with 7 bases between them. The CDR3 region has the DNA TGTGCCTTACAGGGCTACAATGAGCAGTTCTTC. Residues: CALQGYNEQFF.

The chain employs TRBV7-2 and TRBJ1-2, with TRBD1 matching 8 bases. The ends lost 5 bases at V and 3 bases at J; junction bases unmatched: 5. Germline CDR1 SGHTA, CDR2 FQGNSA. The CDR3 spans 14 residues. The CDR3 here is CASSHSTGDYGYTF. The CDR3 DNA reads TGTGCCAGCAGCCACTCGACAGGGGACTATGGCTACACCTTC.

This chain joins TRBV5-6 and TRBJ1-5, with D possibly matching TRBD1 (5 bases). This CDR3 contains 18 residues. The V end was cut by 0 bases, the J end by 1 base, with 17 bases between. Germline V CDR1 and CDR2: SGHDT, YYEEEE. In DNA form, the CDR3 reads TGTGCCAGCAGCTTGGTGCGGGGCAGGATATTAAGCAATCAGCCCCAGCATTTT. Its protein product is CASSLVRGRILSNQPQHF. Together with reference TRBV5-6 and TRBJ1-5, the CDR3 gives the full variable domain: DAGVTQSPTHLIKTRGQQVTLRCSPKSGHDTVSWYQQALGQGPQFIFQYYEEEERQRGNFPDRFSGHQFPNYSSELNVNALLLGDSALYLCASSLVRGRILSNQPQHFGDGTRLSIL.

This clone has just a few counts. The chain has TRBV4-1 and TRBJ1-2; a possible D gene is TRBD1 (6 bases). CDR3 length: 15 amino acids. Trimming took 0 bases from V and 3 from J, leaving 11 bases between them. CDR1 and CDR2 (germline): MGHRA, YSYEKL. CDR3 sequence (DNA): TGCGCCAGCAGCCAAGAGGAACAGGGAGACTATGGCTACACCTTC. Amino acid sequence: CASSQEEQGDYGYTF.

V usage is TRBV7-9 and J usage is TRBJ2-2; possible D gene TRBD1, 5 bases. Trimming took off 6 bases at V and 5 bases at J, with 10 bases between the two ends. Germline lookup yields CDR1 SEHNR and CDR2 FQNEAQ (reference sequence). This CDR3 comprises 13 residues. The CDR3 sequence: CASRQTETGELFF. The CDR3, as DNA: TGTGCCAGCAGACAGACAGAGACCGGGGAGCTGTTTTTT.

This clone was seen only once. The chain carries TRBV7-3 and TRBJ1-2; D is possibly TRBD1 (6 bases). V lost 8 bases and J lost 4, with 14 bases in between. CDR1 and CDR2 from the germline V gene are SGHTA and FQGTGA. The CDR3 totals 13 residues. The CDR3 loop reads CASRNRVGYGYTF. The CDR3 bases are TGTGCCAGCCGTAACAGGGTTGGCTATGGCTACACCTTC.

The V gene is TRBV6-5, the J gene TRBJ1-3; D possibly corresponds to TRBD1 (6 bases). The V end lost 7 bases, the J end lost 0 bases, and 10 bases lay between the germline ends. CDR1 and CDR2 from the germline V gene are MNHEY and SVGAGI. The CDR3 spans 14 residues. The CDR3 spells CASTRTASGNTIYF. The CDR3 DNA is TGTGCCAGCACCCGGACAGCCTCTGGAAACACCATATATTTT.

This clone turned up a few times. This sequence joins TRBV2 and TRBJ2-7; possible D gene TRBD1, 6 bases. The germline V gene encodes CDR1 SNHLY and CDR2 FYNNEI. V shed 5 bases and J shed 5 bases, with 13 bases lying between them. The CDR3 runs 13 residues. DNA for the CDR3: TGTGCCAGCAGTCAACAGGGTTACGACGAGCAGTACGTC. Translated: CASSQQGYDEQYV.

The chain is built from TRBV27 and TRBJ1-5; TRBD1 matches at 8 bases. Trimming removed 5 bases from V and 5 bases from J; junction bases left unmatched: 14. The CDR3 is 17 amino acids. Germline-derived CDR1 and CDR2 are MNHEY and SMNVEV (reference sequence). Written as DNA, the CDR3 is TGTGCCAGCAGTCCGACACCGGACAGGGCAATGGATCAGCCCCAGCATTTT. It translates to CASSPTPDRAMDQPQHF.

Regarding this clone: This same CDR3 is encoded by further DNA sequences in the sample. This sequence joins TRBV2 and TRBJ1-2, with TRBD1 matching 7 bases. V was pared by 4 bases and J by 0 bases, with 2 bases of the junction left unmatched. Germline V CDR1 and CDR2: SNHLY, FYNNEI. CDR3 size: 14 residues. CDR3 coding DNA: TGTGCCAGCAGTGGACAGGGTGCTAACTATGGCTACACCTTC. Residues: CASSGQGANYGYTF.

This chain connects TRBV29-1 to TRBJ2-7; 9 nucleotides agree with TRBD1. The germline gives CDR1 SQVTM, CDR2 ANQGSEA. V was pared by 7 bases and J by 4 bases, with 8 bases of the junction left unmatched. The CDR3 spans 13 residues. This CDR3 is CSALQGATYEQYF. CDR3 DNA: TGCAGCGCTTTACAGGGGGCGACGTACGAGCAGTACTTC.

The chain combines TRBV7-2 with TRBJ2-3, with 10 bases aligning to TRBD2. The CDR3 length is 15 residues. Germline loops: CDR1 SGHTA, CDR2 FQGNSA. The V gene end was trimmed by 1 base and the J gene end by 4 bases; junction bases not matched to a gene: 2. DNA of the CDR3: TGTGCCAGCAGCTTAGGGCTAGCGGGGGCAGATACGCAGTATTTT. Translation: CASSLGLAGADTQYF.

This clone was found once. This chain links TRBV5-1 with TRBJ2-2, with 8 bases that match TRBD1. The CDR3 sequence is 16 residues long. CDR1 and CDR2 (germline): SGHRS, YFSETQ. V dropped 4 bases and J dropped 1; count of bases not matched to a gene: 6. The CDR3 spells CASSLQGAGNTGELFF. As DNA, the CDR3 is TGCGCCAGCAGCCTTCAGGGGGCGGGGAACACCGGGGAGCTGTTTTTT.